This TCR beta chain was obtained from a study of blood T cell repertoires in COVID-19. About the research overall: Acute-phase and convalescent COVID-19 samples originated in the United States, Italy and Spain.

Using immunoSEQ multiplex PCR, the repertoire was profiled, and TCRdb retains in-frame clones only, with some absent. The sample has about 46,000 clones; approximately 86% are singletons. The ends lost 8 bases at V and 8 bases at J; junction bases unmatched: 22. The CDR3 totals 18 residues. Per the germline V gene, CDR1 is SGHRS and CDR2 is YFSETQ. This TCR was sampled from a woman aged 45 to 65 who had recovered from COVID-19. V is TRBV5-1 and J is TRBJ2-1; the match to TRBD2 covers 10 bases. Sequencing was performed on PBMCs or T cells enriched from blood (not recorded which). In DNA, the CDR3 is TGCGCCAGTTCGGTAAGCGGGAGGGCCGGGAGCTTGATGGATGAGCAGTTCTTC. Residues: CASSVSGRAGSLMDEQFF.